Listed here are 15 T cell receptor beta chains from one sample, sequenced in a study of T cells in Graves' hyperthyroidism and ophthalmopathy. It was RNA transcripts that yielded the amplified TCR beta CDR3 regions. HTBI primers drove first-round RT-PCR of the TCR CDR3. Each CDR3 protein gets one entry after TCRdb re-called the multiplex PCR reads with MiXCR. There are fewer than 900,000 distinct CDR3 sequences in the sample; 18% occur only once, and about a sixth lies in the top ten. Sequencing was carried out using blood. The receptors shown here come from a woman aged 45-60 years with Graves' hyperthyroidism that later progressed to Graves' ophthalmopathy.

In this sample, this clonotype turned up many times. The V and J genes are TRBV4-1 and TRBJ2-7; 9 bases match TRBD1. V shed 6 bases and J 5 bases; nucleotides not matched to a gene: 11. Germline assignment: CDR1 MGHRA and CDR2 YSYEKL. This CDR3 contains 15 residues. The CDR3 DNA is TGCGCCAGCAGTCCCGGGGACAGGGCCATTCACGAGCAGTACTTC. Translated, it gives CASSPGDRAIHEQYF.

This clonotype was recorded many times. The V gene is TRBV18, the J gene TRBJ1-3; D remains unclear. The length of the CDR3 is 15 residues. Germline V gives CDR1 KGHSH, CDR2 LQKENI. V shed 1 base and J shed 2 bases, with 9 bases lying between them. The CDR3 loop reads CASSPLAETGNTIYF. The CDR3 DNA is TGTGCCAGCTCACCACTAGCGGAGACTGGAAACACCATATATTTT.

V gene TRBV6-1 combines with J gene TRBJ1-2; the D is unclear. The CDR3 totals 12 residues. Germline values: CDR1 MNHNS, CDR2 SASEGT. The V and J ends lost 0 bases and 3 bases respectively, with 2 bases between them. This CDR3 reads CASSEADYGYTF. CDR3 nucleotides: TGTGCCAGCAGTGAAGCGGACTATGGCTACACCTTC.

This clonotype occurred a few times. The rearrangement uses TRBV7-9 and TRBJ1-6; no definite D call. The CDR3 runs 13 residues. V was shortened by 0 bases and J by 9 bases, with 6 bases between the two germline ends. CDR1 and CDR2 (germline): SEHNR, FQNEAQ (reference sequence). CDR3 sequence (DNA): TGTGCCAGCAGCTTAGCGTGGGGTTCACCCCTCCACTTT. Translated, it gives CASSLAWGSPLHF.

This clonotype was counted ten times or more. This chain links TRBV5-1 with TRBJ2-3, with D possibly matching TRBD2 (5 bases). This CDR3 has 16 residues. Germline lookup yields CDR1 SGHRS and CDR2 YFSETQ. V shed 0 bases and J shed 7 bases, with 18 bases lying between them. Here the CDR3 reads CASSLVSSWEQNTQYF. Here the CDR3 DNA reads TGCGCCAGCAGCTTGGTTTCTAGCTGGGAACAGAATACGCAGTATTTT. Combining the CDR3 with reference TRBV5-1 and TRBJ2-3 gives the whole variable domain KAGVTQTPRYLIKTRGQQVTLSCSPISGHRSVSWYQQTPGQGLQFLFEYFSETQRNKGNFPGRFSGRQFSNSRSEMNVSTLELGDSALYLCASSLVSSWEQNTQYFGPGTRLTVL.

This clonotype came up many times. The genes are TRBV9 and TRBJ1-2, with D unresolved. The CDR3 spans 13 residues. CDR1 and CDR2 (germline): SGDLS, YYNGEE. Trimming pared 4 bases from V and 4 bases from J, leaving 11 bases between. Here the CDR3 reads CASSPGRGYGYTF. The CDR3 DNA sequence: TGTGCCAGCAGCCCCGGACGGGGCTATGGCTACACCTTC.

This clonotype was observed many times. CDR3 residues: CASSLGSGRTDTQYF. The CDR3 DNA sequence: TGTGCCAGCAGCTTAGGTAGCGGACGCACAGATACGCAGTATTTT. V usage is TRBV11-2 and J usage is TRBJ2-3; D is possibly TRBD2 (6 bases). V lost 1 base and J 1 base, leaving 9 bases between the germline ends. From germline, CDR1 is SGHAT and CDR2 FQNNGV. The CDR3 consists of 15 residues.

This clonotype was recorded at least ten times. Here the CDR3 DNA reads TGTGCCAGCAGCCCGACAGTCAGCTCCTACAATGAGCAGTTCTTC. Translated, it gives CASSPTVSSYNEQFF. V and J are TRBV14 and TRBJ2-1, with D possibly TRBD1 on 5 matching bases. The V gene lost 4 bases and the J gene lost 0 bases, with 10 bases spanning the gap. CDR3 length: 15 residues. Germline V lookup: CDR1 SGHDN, CDR2 FVKESK. Full variable domain (remainder filled in from reference TRBV14 and TRBJ2-1): EAGVTQFPSHSVIEKGQTVTLRCDPISGHDNLYWYRRVMGKEIKFLLHFVKESKQDESGMPNNRFLAERTGGTYSTLKVQPAELEDSGVYFCASSPTVSSYNEQFFGPGTRLTVL.

This clonotype was seen many times. The rearrangement uses TRBV5-1 and TRBJ1-2, with 9 bases aligning to TRBD1. This CDR3 has 13 amino acids. Germline V gene lookup returns CDR1 SGHRS and CDR2 YFSETQ. Losses at the gene ends were 4 bases for V and 6 bases for J; bases not matched to a gene: 4. This chain's CDR3 is CASSVRDRDGYTF. For the CDR3, the DNA is TGCGCCAGCAGCGTCCGGGACAGGGATGGCTACACCTTC. The full variable domain, its missing parts supplied by reference TRBV5-1 and TRBJ1-2, is KAGVTQTPRYLIKTRGQQVTLSCSPISGHRSVSWYQQTPGQGLQFLFEYFSETQRNKGNFPGRFSGRQFSNSRSEMNVSTLELGDSALYLCASSVRDRDGYTFGSGTRLTVV.

The chain joins TRBV19 to TRBJ2-2, with 9 bases lining up with TRBD2. The V segment lost 1 base and the J segment 7 bases; nucleotides outside the gene matches: 10. This CDR3 is built from 17 residues. Looked up from germline, CDR1 is LNHDA and CDR2 is SQIVND (reference sequence). This CDR3 reads CASSIGRVASGVGELFF. The CDR3 DNA is TGTGCCAGTAGTATAGGGCGCGTCGCTAGCGGGGTCGGGGAGCTGTTTTTT.

The sample holds a few counts of this clonotype. The V call is TRBV10-2, the J call TRBJ1-2; 8 bases are shared with TRBD1. With V trimmed by 6 bases and J by 6 bases, 9 bases remained unmatched. CDR1 is WSHSY and CDR2 is SAAADI in the germline V gene. The CDR3 runs 14 residues. CDR3 bases: TGCGCCAGCAGGGAGGACAGGGTTGAAGATGGCTACACCTTC. Translated: CASREDRVEDGYTF.

The J gene is TRBJ2-1, the V gene TRBV11-2; 10 nucleotides agree with TRBD2. Germline V gene lookup returns CDR1 SGHAT and CDR2 FQNNGV. Germline trimming cut 4 bases from V and 4 bases from J; bases unmatched to any gene: 10. The CDR3 runs to 17 residues. The CDR3 sequence is CASSWVLAGLRYNEQFF. CDR3 sequence (DNA): TGTGCCAGCAGCTGGGTACTAGCGGGACTGAGGTACAATGAGCAGTTCTTC.

The CDR3 region is CASSLADRGSLHF. CDR3 nucleotides: TGTGCCAGCAGCTTGGCGGACAGGGGTTCCCTCCACTTT. This chain links TRBV5-5 with TRBJ1-6; 9 bases are a match to TRBD1. The CDR3 is made up of 13 amino acids. The J segment lost 14 bases and the V segment lost 0 bases, leaving 3 bases of the junction unmatched. Germline V gene lookup returns CDR1 SGHKS and CDR2 YYEKEE (reference sequence).

This clonotype was seen more than once but under ten times. This chain links TRBV19 with TRBJ1-2, with a possible D match to TRBD1 (5 bases). Germline V CDR1 and CDR2: LNHDA, SQIVND (reference sequence). V lost 3 bases to trimming and J lost 0 bases, with 11 bases between them. The CDR3 sequence is 15 residues long. Here the CDR3 reads CASSMATGANYGYTF. The CDR3 DNA is TGTGCCAGTAGTATGGCAACAGGAGCTAACTATGGCTACACCTTC.

This chain uses TRBV10-1 with TRBJ1-2; 9 bases align to TRBD1. Per germline, CDR1 WNHNN and CDR2 SYGVQD (reference sequence). The CDR3 loop spans 13 amino acids. The ends lost 4 bases at V and 4 bases at J; junction bases unmatched: 1. The CDR3 sequence: CASSGDRAYGYTF. The CDR3 DNA sequence: TGCGCCAGCAGTGGGGACAGGGCCTATGGCTACACCTTC.